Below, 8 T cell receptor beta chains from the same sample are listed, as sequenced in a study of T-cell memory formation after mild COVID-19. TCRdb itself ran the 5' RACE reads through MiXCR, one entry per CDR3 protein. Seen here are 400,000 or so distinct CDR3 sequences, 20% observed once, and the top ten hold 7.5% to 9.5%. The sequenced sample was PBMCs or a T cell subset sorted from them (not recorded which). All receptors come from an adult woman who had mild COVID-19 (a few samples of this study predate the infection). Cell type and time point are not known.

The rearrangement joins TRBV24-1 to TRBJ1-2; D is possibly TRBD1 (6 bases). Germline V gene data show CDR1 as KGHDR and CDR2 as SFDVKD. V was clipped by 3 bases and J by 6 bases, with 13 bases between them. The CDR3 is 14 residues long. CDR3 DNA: TGTGCCACCAGTGATCACAGGGTCTCTAATGGCTACACCTTC. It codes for CATSDHRVSNGYTF.

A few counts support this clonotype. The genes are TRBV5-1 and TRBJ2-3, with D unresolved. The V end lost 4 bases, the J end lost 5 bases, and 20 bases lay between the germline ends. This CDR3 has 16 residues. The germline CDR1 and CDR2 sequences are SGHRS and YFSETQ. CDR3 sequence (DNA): TGCGCCAGCAGCCATATTCTAGGGCCAACGGTAGATACGCAGTATTTT. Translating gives CASSHILGPTVDTQYF.

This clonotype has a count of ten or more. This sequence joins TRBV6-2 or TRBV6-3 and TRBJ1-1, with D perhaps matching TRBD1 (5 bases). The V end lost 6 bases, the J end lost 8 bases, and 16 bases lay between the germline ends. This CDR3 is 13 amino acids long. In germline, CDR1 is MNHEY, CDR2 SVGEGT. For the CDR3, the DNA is TGTGCCAGCAGCCCGGGGATCGGGGCGGAAGCTTTCTTT. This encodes CASSPGIGAEAFF.

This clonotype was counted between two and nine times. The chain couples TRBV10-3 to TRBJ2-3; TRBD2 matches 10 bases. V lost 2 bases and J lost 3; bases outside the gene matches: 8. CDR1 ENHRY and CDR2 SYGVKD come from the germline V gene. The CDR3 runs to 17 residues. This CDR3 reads CAISENPSGGATDTQYF. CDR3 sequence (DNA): TGTGCCATCAGTGAGAATCCTAGCGGGGGTGCGACAGATACGCAGTATTTT.

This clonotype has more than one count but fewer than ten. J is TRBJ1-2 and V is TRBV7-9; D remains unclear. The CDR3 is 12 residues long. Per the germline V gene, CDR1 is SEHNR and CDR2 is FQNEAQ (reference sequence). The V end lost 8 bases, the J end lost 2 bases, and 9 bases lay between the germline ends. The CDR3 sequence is CASGRVNYGYTF. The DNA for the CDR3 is TGTGCCAGCGGACGGGTCAACTATGGCTACACCTTC.

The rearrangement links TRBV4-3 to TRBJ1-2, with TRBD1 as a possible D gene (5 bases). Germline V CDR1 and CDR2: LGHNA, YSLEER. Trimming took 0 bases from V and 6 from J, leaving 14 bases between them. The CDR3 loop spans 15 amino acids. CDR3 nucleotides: TGCGCCAGCAGCCAAGACCAGGGAGACTACAATGGCTACACCTTC. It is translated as CASSQDQGDYNGYTF.

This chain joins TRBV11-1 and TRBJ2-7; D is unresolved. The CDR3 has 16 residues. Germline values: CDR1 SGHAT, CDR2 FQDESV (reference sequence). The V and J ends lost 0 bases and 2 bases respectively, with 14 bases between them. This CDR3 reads CASSLARESLTYEQYF. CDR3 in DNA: TGTGCCAGCAGCTTAGCTCGAGAGAGCCTAACCTACGAGCAGTACTTC. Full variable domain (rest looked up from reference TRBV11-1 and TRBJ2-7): EAEVAQSPRYKITEKSQAVAFWCDPISGHATLYWYRQILGQGPELLVQFQDESVVDDSQLPKDRFSAERLKGVDSTLKIQPAELGDSAMYLCASSLARESLTYEQYFGPGTRLTVT.

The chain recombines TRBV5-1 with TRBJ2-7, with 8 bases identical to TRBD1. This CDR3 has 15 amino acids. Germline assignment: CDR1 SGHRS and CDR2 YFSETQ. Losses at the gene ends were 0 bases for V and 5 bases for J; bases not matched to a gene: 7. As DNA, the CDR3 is TGCGCCAGCAGCTTGGCCGGGACAGGAGGGGACGAGCAGTACTTC. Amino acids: CASSLAGTGGDEQYF.